The 30 T cell receptor beta chains below all came from one sample that was sequenced in a study of blood T cell repertoires in COVID-19. Sequencing was performed with immunoSEQ multiplex PCR; in TCRdb, only in-frame clones are kept and a portion is missing. This sample yields about 170,000 clones, of which approximately 84% are seen a single time; about a tenth belongs to the top ten. Sequenced sample: peripheral blood. The origin of the receptors is a man in his 70s with active or convalescent COVID-19.

This clone came up a few times. The chain employs TRBV19 and TRBJ2-7, with 9 positions matching TRBD2. After removal of 4 bases from V and 5 bases from J, the junction contained 9 bases not matched to a gene. This CDR3 is built from 15 residues. CDR1 and CDR2 (germline): LNHDA, SQIVND (reference sequence). In DNA, the CDR3 is TGTGCCAGTAGTAGCGCCGGGACTAGCAAGAACGAGCAGTACTTC. Protein: CASSSAGTSKNEQYF.

This clone was seen just once. The rearrangement links TRBV18 to TRBJ2-1, with TRBD2 matching 10 bases. The germline V gene encodes CDR1 KGHSH and CDR2 LQKENI. The CDR3 loop spans 16 amino acids. V shed 1 base, J shed 6 bases, and the junction held 6 bases outside the gene matches. The DNA for the CDR3 is TGTGCCAGCTCACCACAAATGTCTAGCGGGGGCAATGAGCAGTTCTTC. This translates into CASSPQMSSGGNEQFF.

This clone came up once. V gene TRBV27 combines with J gene TRBJ1-5; a possible D gene is TRBD1 (5 bases). Germline V gene lookup returns CDR1 MNHEY and CDR2 SMNVEV (reference sequence). Trimming took off 3 bases at V and 7 bases at J, with 10 bases between the two ends. This CDR3 region has 13 residues. CDR3 nucleotide sequence: TGTGCCAGCAGTTTTTCGGGGGTACAGCCCCAGCATTTT. This translates into CASSFSGVQPQHF.

The genes are TRBV7-2 and TRBJ2-5, with 9 bases that match TRBD2. The CDR3 sequence is 14 residues long. Per germline, CDR1 SGHTA and CDR2 FQGNSA. Losses at the gene ends were 3 bases for V and 4 bases for J; bases not matched to a gene: 3. The CDR3 nucleotides read TGTGCCAGCAGCTTCGCGACTAGCGGAGAGACCCAGTACTTC. The encoded protein is CASSFATSGETQYF.

This clone was recorded only once. J is TRBJ2-7 and V is TRBV18; TRBD1 matches at 8 bases. Per germline, CDR1 KGHSH and CDR2 LQKENI. The CDR3 covers 15 residues. Unmatched junction bases numbered 6, after V lost 3 bases and J lost 2 bases. CDR3 residues: CASSPGTGLTYEQYF. The DNA of the CDR3 is TGTGCCAGCTCACCGGGGACAGGCCTTACCTACGAGCAGTACTTC.

V gene TRBV6-2 or TRBV6-3 combines with J gene TRBJ2-1; D ambiguous. Per the germline V gene, CDR1 is MNHEY and CDR2 is SVGEGT. Deletions cut 2 bases from V and 4 bases from J, with 6 bases between. This CDR3 has 13 amino acids. In nucleotides, the CDR3 is TGTGCCAGCAGTTACGCGAGTTACAATGAGCAGTTCTTC. The encoded protein is CASSYASYNEQFF.

This clone appeared once. The chain has TRBV29-1 and TRBJ1-1; 10 positions agree with TRBD1. The CDR3 totals 15 residues. The junction had 8 bases not matched to a gene; V was cut back by 6 bases and J by 1 base. Germline lookup yields CDR1 SQVTM and CDR2 ANQGSEA. The CDR3 DNA sequence: TGCAGCGTGGCCGGGACAGGGGCGACGAACACTGAAGCTTTCTTT. It specifies CSVAGTGATNTEAFF.

The genes are TRBV11-3 and TRBJ1-1, with D tentatively TRBD1 (5 bases). This CDR3 comprises 13 residues. Trimming took off 5 bases at V and 5 bases at J, with 12 bases between the two ends. Germline values: CDR1 SGHNT, CDR2 YENEEA. The CDR3 DNA follows: TGTGCCAGCAGCGCAATCAGGGAAACTGAAGCTTTCTTT. Its translation is CASSAIRETEAFF.

This clone occurred a few times. The J gene is TRBJ1-1, the V gene TRBV7-2; 7 bases agree with TRBD1. The CDR3 is 15 residues long. Germline V CDR1 and CDR2: SGHTA, FQGNSA. Trimming cost V 4 bases and J 0 bases; bases outside gene matches: 5. CDR3 nucleotides: TGTGCCAGCAGCTCCCCAGACAGGGTGAACACTGAAGCTTTCTTT. Its protein is CASSSPDRVNTEAFF.

The chain employs TRBV7-9 and TRBJ1-1; 8 bases map to TRBD1. The CDR3 contains 12 residues. Germline CDR1 is SEHNR and CDR2 is FQNEAQ (reference sequence). J gave up 11 bases and V 4 bases, and 6 bases lay outside the gene matches. The CDR3 DNA sequence: TGTGCCAGCAGCTCCGGACAGGGTGGCGCTTTCTTT. Translating it yields CASSSGQGGAFF.

The V and J genes are TRBV20-1 and TRBJ1-5; no clear D. The germline V gene encodes CDR1 DFQATT and CDR2 SNEGSKA (reference sequence). The length of the CDR3 is 12 residues. Between the trimmed V and J ends, which lost 3 bases and 8 bases, there was a span of 11 bases. The CDR3 sequence is CSASGRPEPQHF. The CDR3 DNA follows: TGCAGTGCTAGTGGGCGGCCGGAGCCCCAGCATTTT.

The V gene is TRBV5-1, the J gene TRBJ2-2; D is perhaps TRBD1 (5 bases). Germline CDR1 and CDR2: SGHRS and YFSETQ. This CDR3 has 14 residues. The ends were cut back, 1 base at V and 3 bases at J, with 7 bases in the middle. In DNA form, the CDR3 reads TGCGCCAGCAGCTTGTCAGGGTACACCGGGGAGCTGTTTTTT. Protein sequence: CASSLSGYTGELFF.

The chain links TRBV5-1 to TRBJ2-2, with a tentative D call TRBD1 (6 bases). CDR3 size: 15 residues. With 0 bases removed from V and 4 bases from J, the gap between germline ends came to 10 bases. The V gene's germline CDR1 is SGHRS and CDR2 YFSETQ. The CDR3 DNA sequence: TGCGCCAGCAGCTTGGTGGGGGCTAGCACCGGGGAGCTGTTTTTT. Translated: CASSLVGASTGELFF.

The chain is built from TRBV15 and TRBJ1-5; 8 nucleotides line up with TRBD1. This CDR3 has 16 residues. Looked up from germline, CDR1 is LNHNV and CDR2 is YYDKDF (reference sequence). The trim removed 1 base at V and 8 bases at J, leaving 10 bases unmatched. This CDR3 reads CATSRGRTGPMEPQHF. Written as DNA, the CDR3 is TGTGCCACCAGCAGAGGCCGGACAGGGCCTATGGAGCCCCAGCATTTT.

The chain couples TRBV5-1 to TRBJ1-5; no definite D call. This CDR3 spans 15 amino acids. Trimming removed 4 bases from V and 0 bases from J, with 11 bases in between. CDR1 and CDR2 from the germline V gene are SGHRS and YFSETQ. The CDR3: CASSPGGISNQPQHF. The DNA of the CDR3 is TGCGCCAGCAGCCCCGGAGGGATTAGCAATCAGCCCCAGCATTTT.

This chain connects TRBV29-1 to TRBJ1-1; TRBD1 aligns across 11 bases. Losses at the gene ends were 1 base for V and 3 bases for J; bases not matched to a gene: 4. The V gene's germline CDR1 is SQVTM and CDR2 ANQGSEA. The CDR3 extends over 15 amino acids. Written as DNA, the CDR3 is TGCAGCGTTGAAGGGACAGGGGGCTGGGACACTGAAGCTTTCTTT. Protein: CSVEGTGGWDTEAFF.

The table lists this clone with a few counts. The chain carries TRBV15 and TRBJ1-6; no definite D call. V lost 0 bases and J 0 bases, leaving 9 bases between the germline ends. This CDR3 is built from 17 residues. Germline CDR1 reads LNHNV; CDR2 reads YYDKDF (reference sequence). CDR3 protein: CATSRDGRSSYNSPLHF. The CDR3 DNA reads as TGTGCCACCAGCAGAGATGGCAGAAGCTCCTATAATTCACCCCTCCACTTT.

This clone was counted a single time. The chain combines TRBV11-2 with TRBJ2-3; no definite D call. The CDR3 covers 14 residues. V was pared by 2 bases and J by 0 bases, with 6 bases between. Germline assignment: CDR1 SGHAT and CDR2 FQNNGV. The CDR3 reads CASSLMESTDTQYF. CDR3 bases: TGTGCCAGCAGCTTAATGGAGAGCACAGATACGCAGTATTTT.

The chain joins TRBV11-3 to TRBJ2-1, with 9 bases identical to TRBD1. V lost 0 bases to trimming and J lost 5 bases; unmatched junction nucleotides: 8. From germline, CDR1 is SGHNT and CDR2 YENEEA. The CDR3 has 17 residues. This chain's CDR3 is CASSLDQGDRGNNEQFF. CDR3 DNA sequence: TGTGCCAGCAGCTTAGATCAGGGAGACAGGGGGAACAATGAGCAGTTCTTC.

A few counts support this clone. The chain joins TRBV5-6 to TRBJ2-2; weak D call: TRBD2 (6 bases). CDR1 is SGHDT and CDR2 is YYEEEE in the germline V gene. The CDR3 is 15 amino acids. V was trimmed by 7 bases and J by 3 bases, leaving 16 bases between them. CDR3 protein: CASRPGDRYTGELFF. CDR3 DNA: TGTGCCAGCCGACCGGGGGACCGATACACCGGGGAGCTGTTTTTT.

This clone was detected a few times. This chain joins TRBV3-1 (or the pseudogene TRBV3-2) and TRBJ2-7; TRBD2 matches 8 bases. V was pared by 5 bases and J by 4 bases, with 13 bases of the junction left unmatched. The germline V gene encodes CDR1 LGHDT and CDR2 YNNKEL (reference sequence). The CDR3 covers 16 residues. The CDR3 bases are TGTGCCAGCAGCTCCTCGTCCGGGACTAGAGGATACGAGCAGTACTTC. Amino acids: CASSSSSGTRGYEQYF.

The J gene is TRBJ1-4, the V gene TRBV4-3, with D possibly TRBD1 on 5 matching bases. V lost 0 bases and J lost 4, with 12 bases in between. Germline values: CDR1 LGHNA, CDR2 YSLEER. The CDR3 runs 16 residues. The CDR3 sequence is CASSQELGQFNEKLFF. The CDR3 DNA is TGCGCCAGCAGCCAAGAGCTAGGACAATTTAATGAAAAACTGTTTTTT.

V is TRBV19 and J is TRBJ2-2, with D perhaps TRBD1 (6 bases). Germline values: CDR1 LNHDA, CDR2 SQIVND (reference sequence). V lost 8 bases and J 3 bases, leaving 16 bases between the germline ends. CDR3 length: 15 amino acids. In DNA, the CDR3 is TGTGCCAGTCTGCCTTACAGGGCATACACCGGGGAGCTGTTTTTT. As protein: CASLPYRAYTGELFF. The full variable domain, completed using reference TRBV19 and TRBJ2-2, is DGGITQSPKYLFRKEGQNVTLSCEQNLNHDAMYWYRQDPGQGLRLIYYSQIVNDFQKGDIAEGYSVSREKKESFPLTVTSAQKNPTAFYLCASLPYRAYTGELFFGEGSRLTVL.

V and J are TRBV30 and TRBJ1-5; no reliable D call. This CDR3 is built from 14 residues. CDR1 is GTSNPN, CDR2 SVGIG, per germline (reference sequence). Deletions cut 0 bases from V and 7 bases from J, with 13 bases between. The CDR3 DNA follows: TGTGCCTGGAGTGTACTAGGTGGAAACCAGCCCCAGCATTTT. Its translation: CAWSVLGGNQPQHF.

CDR3 sequence: CASSLSGLNQPQHF. In DNA form, the CDR3 reads TGTGCCAGCTCACTTAGCGGGTTGAATCAGCCCCAGCATTTT. The chain couples TRBV18 to TRBJ1-5; D is ambiguous. The CDR3 has 14 residues. Germline loops: CDR1 KGHSH, CDR2 LQKENI. Trimming removed 4 bases at V and 4 bases at J, with 11 bases between.

This chain links TRBV19 with TRBJ2-2; possible D gene TRBD1, 6 bases. From germline, CDR1 is LNHDA and CDR2 SQIVND (reference sequence). V was shortened by 3 bases and J by 6 bases, with 11 bases between the two germline ends. There are 14 residues in the CDR3. This CDR3 is CASSIQGTAGELFF. The CDR3 nucleotides are TGTGCCAGTAGTATTCAGGGGACCGCCGGGGAGCTGTTTTTT.

The chain couples TRBV6-5 to TRBJ2-1; TRBD2 aligns across 11 bases. V shed 6 bases and J 7 bases; nucleotides not matched to a gene: 8. CDR1 MNHEY and CDR2 SVGAGI come from the germline V gene. The length of the CDR3 is 15 residues. CDR3 protein: CASSLGVAGGNEQFF. CDR3 DNA sequence: TGTGCCAGCAGCCTCGGGGTAGCGGGAGGGAATGAGCAGTTCTTC.

The gene calls are TRBV6-2 or TRBV6-3 and TRBJ2-1; the D gene is possibly TRBD2 (6 bases). V gave up 5 bases and J gave up 8 bases, with 10 bases separating them. The CDR3 loop spans 12 amino acids. Germline lookup yields CDR1 MNHEY and CDR2 SVGEGT. The CDR3: CASSRGGHEQFF. The DNA of the CDR3 is TGTGCCAGCAGTCGGGGAGGTCATGAGCAGTTCTTC.

The rearrangement links TRBV10-3 to TRBJ2-3, with 11 bases aligning to TRBD2. CDR1 is ENHRY and CDR2 is SYGVKD in the germline V gene. The CDR3 has 16 residues. Trimming at V came to 2 bases and at J to 6 bases, leaving 7 bases not matched to a gene. In DNA form, the CDR3 reads TGTGCCATCAGTGAGAGGACTAGCGGGTCTTCCGATACGCAGTATTTT. Amino acid sequence: CAISERTSGSSDTQYF.

This chain connects TRBV4-3 to TRBJ1-3, with a tentative D call TRBD1 (6 bases). The CDR3 contains 16 residues. Germline values: CDR1 LGHNA, CDR2 YSLEER. Trimming pared 1 base from V and 2 bases from J, leaving 12 bases between. The CDR3 sequence is CASSQGDTLPGNTIYF. CDR3 coding DNA: TGCGCCAGCAGCCAAGGGGACACGCTCCCTGGAAACACCATATATTTT.